This T cell receptor (beta chain) derives from a study of shared clonotypes between healthy human individuals. It was CD45RO-negative cells, positively selected for CCR7, that made up naive CD8 cells, with terminally differentiated effector memory CD45RA+ cells excluded. The germline V gene encodes CDR1 LNHDA and CDR2 SQIVND (reference sequence). This CDR3 is 14 amino acids long. V was clipped by 4 bases and J by 5 bases, with 12 bases between them. A note on this clone: Its matching antigen is unknown.

Study-wide points: Among non-shared clonotypes, generation probabilities were lower than among those shared by all four donors. Compared with memory subsets, naive subsets generally had larger estimated richness.

Measured with immunoSEQ multiplex PCR; TCRdb has only the in-frame clones, and not every one. This sample yields approximately 2,000,000 clones, of which about 93% are seen a single time; 1.5% to 2% belongs to the top ten. V gene TRBV19 combines with J gene TRBJ1-5; tentatively, D is TRBD1 (5 bases). The sequence came from a man in his late teens or twenties in good health. Some clones in this sample may be carry-over from other donors' samples. Sequencing was done on a sample of naive CD8+ T cells from PBMCs. The CDR3 nucleotides are TGTGCCAGTAGTACCGCAAACAGGTATCAGCCCCAGCATTTT. It codes for CASSTANRYQPQHF.